The 29 T cell receptor beta chains listed next were all sequenced from one sample in a study of cytomegalovirus exposure and HLA in healthy donors. It was with 60 Vbeta and 13 Jbeta primers that the PCR ran. The method was immunoSEQ multiplex PCR; TCRdb's version includes in-frame clones alone and lacks a portion of them. This sample has tens of thousands of clones, with around three fifths found just once. Sequenced input: PBMCs. Every receptor here comes from a human donor in good health.

The rearrangement links TRBV6-5 to TRBJ2-3; 7 nucleotides align to TRBD2. The germline CDR1 and CDR2 sequences are MNHEY and SVGAGI. The CDR3 spans 14 residues. The V and J ends lost 6 bases and 2 bases, in that order; junction bases with no gene match: 5. DNA for the CDR3: TGTGCCAGCAGCCTCGGGGGGAACACAGATACGCAGTATTTT. Translation: CASSLGGNTDTQYF.

The V call is TRBV5-1, the J call TRBJ2-4; possibly TRBD2 for D (5 bases). The CDR3 covers 17 residues. Looked up from germline, CDR1 is SGHRS and CDR2 is YFSETQ. V lost 2 bases to trimming and J lost 0 bases, with 15 bases between them. The CDR3 loop reads CASSLIAQNLAKNIQYF. DNA of the CDR3: TGCGCCAGCAGCTTAATAGCGCAAAACCTAGCCAAAAACATTCAGTACTTC.

This clone was seen a handful of times. The chain joins TRBV19 to TRBJ1-1, with 7 bases that match TRBD1. This CDR3 is 15 amino acids long. Losses at the gene ends were 7 bases for V and 5 bases for J; bases not matched to a gene: 13. Germline V CDR1 and CDR2: LNHDA, SQIVND (reference sequence). DNA of the CDR3: TGTGCCAGTACCCTGGTAGGGGGCTATAGGACTGAAGCTTTCTTT. Translated, it gives CASTLVGGYRTEAFF.

The chain has TRBV7-2 and TRBJ2-7; 7 bases line up with TRBD2. Germline V CDR1 and CDR2: SGHTA, FQGNSA. After removal of 5 bases from V and 6 bases from J, the junction contained 13 bases not matched to a gene. The CDR3 runs to 15 residues. The CDR3 nucleotides are TGTGCCAGCAGCCCGCGCGGGAGAGTTGCCCTCGAGCAGTACTTC. Its protein product is CASSPRGRVALEQYF.

The chain carries TRBV14 and TRBJ2-1; TRBD2 matches at 9 bases. The CDR3 runs 15 residues. The V gene's germline CDR1 is SGHDN and CDR2 FVKESK. The V and J ends lost 3 bases and 7 bases, in that order; junction bases with no gene match: 7. The DNA of the CDR3 is TGTGCCAGCAGCCAGGCTAGCGGGGTAATAAATGAGCAGTTCTTC. Translation: CASSQASGVINEQFF. Full variable domain (remainder filled in from reference TRBV14 and TRBJ2-1): EAGVTQFPSHSVIEKGQTVTLRCDPISGHDNLYWYRRVMGKEIKFLLHFVKESKQDESGMPNNRFLAERTGGTYSTLKVQPAELEDSGVYFCASSQASGVINEQFFGPGTRLTVL.

The J gene is TRBJ2-7, the V gene TRBV7-2; D unclear. This CDR3 has 11 amino acids. CDR1 and CDR2 from the germline V gene are SGHTA and FQGNSA. Trimming took off 5 bases at V and 4 bases at J, with 6 bases between the two ends. The CDR3 reads CASSSNYEQYF. DNA of the CDR3: TGTGCCAGCAGCAGCAATTACGAGCAGTACTTC.

This chain connects TRBV12-5 to TRBJ1-3; D not resolved. The germline V gene encodes CDR1 LGHNT and CDR2 FRNRAP. V dropped 2 bases and J dropped 4 bases, with 18 bases sitting between them. This CDR3 is 17 amino acids long. The CDR3 region is CASGLFPRGPRGNTIYF. CDR3 sequence (DNA): TGTGCTAGTGGTTTGTTTCCTCGTGGGCCCCGGGGAAACACCATATATTTT.

Here the CDR3 reads CSGFGSPGARTDTQYF. CDR3 coding DNA: TGCAGCGGCTTCGGGTCTCCTGGCGCCCGCACAGATACGCAGTATTTT. V gene TRBV29-1 combines with J gene TRBJ2-3, with D unclear. Trimming took off 7 bases at V and 1 base at J, with 21 bases between the two ends. Germline V gene sequence: CDR1 SQVTM, CDR2 ANQGSEA. CDR3 size: 16 residues.

This clone came up a few times. This sequence joins TRBV18 and TRBJ2-1; maybe TRBD1 (7 bases). Looked up from germline, CDR1 is KGHSH and CDR2 is LQKENI. The CDR3 has 16 residues. The V and J ends lost 0 bases and 6 bases respectively, with 15 bases between them. This chain's CDR3 is CASSPPRGQGGNEQFF. The DNA for the CDR3 is TGTGCCAGCTCACCACCAAGAGGTCAGGGGGGCAATGAGCAGTTCTTC.

The chain links TRBV5-1 to TRBJ2-5; TRBD1 might be the D (5 bases). CDR3 length: 13 amino acids. CDR1 is SGHRS, CDR2 YFSETQ, per germline. Trimming removed 1 base at V and 3 bases at J, with 7 bases between. CDR3 DNA sequence: TGCGCCAGCAGCTTGCCGACAGAAGAGACCCAGTACTTC. It specifies CASSLPTEETQYF.

The rearrangement uses TRBV7-9 and TRBJ2-1; D may be TRBD1 (6 bases). Trimming removed 3 bases at V and 5 bases at J, with 11 bases between. The germline gives CDR1 SEHNR, CDR2 FQNEAQ (reference sequence). The length of the CDR3 is 14 residues. The CDR3 nucleotides read TGTGCCAGCAGCTTTAGAGGGGGAGACAATGAGCAGTTCTTC. It is translated as CASSFRGGDNEQFF.

The V gene is TRBV25-1, the J gene TRBJ1-1; weak D call: TRBD1 (6 bases). CDR1 and CDR2 from the germline V gene are MGHDK and SYGVNS. V was cut by 2 bases and J by 5 bases, with 15 bases left in between. The CDR3 sequence is 15 residues long. The CDR3 spells CASSERLGARTEAFF. The CDR3 nucleotides are TGTGCCAGCAGTGAACGACTGGGGGCGAGGACTGAAGCTTTCTTT.

The V gene is TRBV19, the J gene TRBJ2-1; 9 nucleotides agree with TRBD1. The CDR3 totals 12 residues. The J segment lost 12 bases and the V segment lost 9 bases, leaving 9 bases of the junction unmatched. Germline V lookup: CDR1 LNHDA, CDR2 SQIVND (reference sequence). CDR3: CASRGTGMGQFF. The CDR3 nucleotides are TGTGCCAGCCGAGGGACAGGGATGGGGCAGTTCTTC.

The chain uses TRBV10-1 and TRBJ1-5, with D maybe TRBD1 (6 bases). Trimming left V 3 bases short and J 0 bases short, with 12 bases between. Germline CDR1 WNHNN, CDR2 SYGVQD (reference sequence). CDR3 length: 16 amino acids. The CDR3 loop is CASSDTGQYSNQPQHF. Here the CDR3 DNA reads TGCGCCAGCAGTGACACAGGGCAATATAGCAATCAGCCCCAGCATTTT.

The V gene is TRBV7-9, the J gene TRBJ2-7; weak D call: TRBD1 (5 bases). The germline V and J ends were trimmed by 1 base and 2 bases, with 9 bases remaining between them. Germline V gives CDR1 SEHNR, CDR2 FQNEAQ (reference sequence). The CDR3 is made up of 14 amino acids. The CDR3 region is CASSLGQSTYEQYF. DNA of the CDR3: TGTGCCAGCAGCTTAGGACAGAGTACCTACGAGCAGTACTTC.

V gene TRBV2 combines with J gene TRBJ1-2; D is unresolved. V was pared by 5 bases and J by 3 bases, with 10 bases between. CDR3 length equals 13 residues. CDR1 SNHLY and CDR2 FYNNEI come from the germline V gene. The CDR3, as DNA: TGTGCCAGCAGTCGGGTTCTCTACTATGGCTACACCTTC. It is translated as CASSRVLYYGYTF.

V and J are TRBV19 and TRBJ2-5; maybe TRBD2 (5 bases). The CDR3 totals 15 residues. CDR1 LNHDA and CDR2 SQIVND come from the germline V gene (reference sequence). The germline V and J ends were trimmed by 3 bases and 3 bases, with 14 bases remaining between them. The CDR3 DNA sequence: TGTGCCAGTAGTATGGTCGGAGGAAGGGAAGAGACCCAGTACTTC. It translates to CASSMVGGREETQYF.

This chain joins TRBV6-1 and TRBJ1-5; a weak D match, TRBD1 (5 bases). V lost 3 bases and J lost 3, with 12 bases in between. The CDR3 contains 15 residues. The germline CDR1 and CDR2 sequences are MNHNS and SASEGT. The CDR3 DNA reads TGTGCCAGCAGTGAGCACCAGGGTAACAATCAGCCCCAGCATTTT. The encoded protein is CASSEHQGNNQPQHF.

The DNA of the CDR3 is TGTGCCAGCAGACAGACAGACTTGAACACTGAAGCTTTCTTT. It encodes CASRQTDLNTEAFF. The chain joins TRBV6-5 to TRBJ1-1; TRBD1 might be the D (5 bases). There are 14 residues in the CDR3. Trimming took 6 bases from V and 0 from J, leaving 11 bases between them. The germline V gene has CDR1 MNHEY and CDR2 SVGAGI.

CDR3 coding DNA: TGCGCCAGCCGGCGAGGGACAGGGGGCACAGATACGCAGTATTTT. Its translation is CASRRGTGGTDTQYF. The gene calls are TRBV5-1 and TRBJ2-3, with TRBD1 matching 10 bases. Germline V gene sequence: CDR1 SGHRS, CDR2 YFSETQ. The CDR3 has 15 residues. V lost 7 bases to trimming and J lost 1 base; unmatched junction nucleotides: 6.

As concerns this clone: A read error may produce the germline difference seen at one junction end. This chain connects TRBV5-1 to TRBJ1-2; TRBD1 matches at 9 bases. This CDR3 has 15 residues. The germline V gene encodes CDR1 SGHRS and CDR2 YFSETQ. The CDR3 reads CANSFSGTGRFGYTF. The CDR3 nucleotides read TGCGCCAACAGCTTTTCCGGGACAGGGAGGTTTGGCTACACCTTC.

The chain recombines TRBV2 with TRBJ2-5; 8 nucleotides align to TRBD1. The germline V gene encodes CDR1 SNHLY and CDR2 FYNNEI. The length of the CDR3 is 15 residues. With V trimmed by 6 bases and J by 5 bases, 11 bases remained unmatched. CDR3 protein: CASSRDRKKGETQYF. DNA for the CDR3: TGTGCCAGCAGCCGGGACAGGAAAAAGGGGGAGACCCAGTACTTC.

The chain links TRBV7-9 to TRBJ2-1; no clear D gene. V was trimmed by 4 bases and J by 15 bases, leaving 13 bases between them. Germline assignment: CDR1 SEHNR and CDR2 FQNEAQ (reference sequence). The CDR3 extends over 11 amino acids. The CDR3 region is CASSSNYLPFF. Written as DNA, the CDR3 is TGTGCCAGCAGCTCAAACTATTTACCGTTCTTC.

The chain has TRBV5-4 and TRBJ2-5; D gene unclear. The CDR3 is 12 amino acids. Germline CDR1 reads SGHNT; CDR2 reads YYREEE (reference sequence). The V and J ends lost 2 bases and 5 bases respectively, with 7 bases between them. The CDR3 loop reads CASSFNVETQYF. CDR3 nucleotide sequence: TGTGCCAGCAGCTTTAATGTGGAGACCCAGTACTTC.

The chain is built from TRBV7-3 and TRBJ2-5; weak D call: TRBD2 (5 bases). Germline lookup yields CDR1 SGHTA and CDR2 FQGTGA. V was pared by 3 bases and J by 3 bases, with 14 bases between. The CDR3 loop spans 15 amino acids. CDR3 protein: CASSFYSGKKETQYF. DNA of the CDR3: TGTGCCAGCAGCTTTTATTCCGGGAAAAAAGAGACCCAGTACTTC. Using reference TRBV7-3 and TRBJ2-5 for the parts outside the CDR3, the full variable domain is GAGVSQTPSNKVTEKGKYVELRCDPISGHTALYWYRQSLGQGPEFLIYFQGTGAADDSGLPNDRFFAVRPEGSVSTLKIQRTERGDSAVYLCASSFYSGKKETQYFGPGTRLLVL.

The V call is TRBV5-6, the J call TRBJ1-1; TRBD1 aligns across 12 bases. From germline, CDR1 is SGHDT and CDR2 YYEEEE. The V segment lost 3 bases and the J segment 3 bases; nucleotides outside the gene matches: 3. The CDR3 is 15 residues long. The CDR3 loop is CASSWGTGGDTEAFF. CDR3 DNA sequence: TGTGCCAGCAGCTGGGGGACAGGGGGCGACACTGAAGCTTTCTTT.

The chain combines TRBV11-2 with TRBJ1-2; the D is unclear. Germline V gives CDR1 SGHAT, CDR2 FQNNGV. There are 16 residues in the CDR3. Trimming removed 2 bases from V and 0 bases from J, with 13 bases in between. The CDR3 DNA reads TGTGCCAGCAGCTTACCCCTCCAGGCCCCTAACTATGGCTACACCTTC. It yields the protein CASSLPLQAPNYGYTF.

This chain uses TRBV5-1 with TRBJ1-2, with 7 bases identical to TRBD1. The germline CDR1 and CDR2 sequences are SGHRS and YFSETQ. The CDR3 has 16 residues. Trimming removed 0 bases from V and 1 base from J; junction bases left unmatched: 6. The CDR3 here is CASSLGQGKYNYGYTF. DNA of the CDR3: TGCGCCAGCAGCTTGGGACAGGGAAAGTATAACTATGGCTACACCTTC.

This chain connects TRBV5-1 to TRBJ2-5; the D gene is possibly TRBD2 (6 bases). The V gene's germline CDR1 is SGHRS and CDR2 YFSETQ. The length of the CDR3 is 13 residues. Deletions cut 2 bases from V and 4 bases from J, with 9 bases between. The CDR3 protein is CASSFGGGETQYF. In DNA, the CDR3 is TGCGCCAGCAGCTTTGGGGGAGGAGAGACCCAGTACTTC.